This is a list of T cell receptor beta chains from one sample in a study of tumor T cells in aggressive B-cell lymphoma. This table comes from immunoSEQ multiplex PCR, and its TCRdb copy is limited to in-frame clones, with some not included. The sample lists 2,000 to 3,000 clones; about 90% were seen once. The sample taken for sequencing was tumor tissue. These TCRs come from an adult with diffuse large B cell lymphoma. The CDR3 runs from the conserved cysteine through the conserved F or W. The D gene is left open where the match is weak. Some rows have no size entry. The others give once, few or many, or a class for an expanded clone.

cdr3_nt cdr3_aa v_call d_call j_call clone_size
TGTGCCAGCAGCTCTACAGGGCGACAAGCTTTCTTT CASSSTGRQAFF TRBV7-2 . TRBJ1-1 .
TGTGCCAGCAGCTTATTCGGGGATAGCACAGATACGCAGTATTTT CASSLFGDSTDTQYF TRBV7-2 . TRBJ2-3 .
TGTGCCAGCAGCGTAGCGGGGGGTCCCGGGGAGCTGTTTTTT CASSVAGGPGELFF TRBV9 TRBD2 TRBJ2-2 once
TGTGCCAGCAGCCTCAGAGGCGGAAACACCATATATTTT CASSLRGGNTIYF TRBV4-2 . TRBJ1-3 .
TGTGCCAGCAGTTACTCACCTACTCTGCCCTATGGCTACACCTTC CASSYSPTLPYGYTF TRBV6-5 . TRBJ1-2 .
TGTGCCAGCAGCGTACGGACAGATTCACCCCTCCACTTT CASSVRTDSPLHF TRBV9 . TRBJ1-6 .
TGTGCCAGCAGCTCGGCGGGGGGGGGCTACGAGCAGTACTTC CASSSAGGGYEQYF TRBV6-5 TRBD2 TRBJ2-7 .
TGTGCCAGCAGCTTAGGTGGCGAGCAGTTCTTC CASSLGGEQFF TRBV7-9 . TRBJ2-1 .
TGTGCCAGCAGTTTAGGGGGCCAACCCTATGGCTACACCTTC CASSLGGQPYGYTF TRBV27 . TRBJ1-2 .
TGTGCCAGCAGCCAAGATGTAGCGGACACAGATACGCAGTATTTT CASSQDVADTDTQYF TRBV4-2 . TRBJ2-3 .
TGTGCCAGTACCCTTATGAATGAGCAGTTCTTC CASTLMNEQFF TRBV19 . TRBJ2-1 few
TGTGCCAGCAGCATCGAACAGCGGGAGGCCTACAATGAGCAGTTCTTC CASSIEQREAYNEQFF TRBV11-1 TRBD2 TRBJ2-1 .
TGCGCCAGCAGGCCGCGGGGGCCCGGGGGGGAGACCCAGTACTTC CASRPRGPGGETQYF TRBV5-1 . TRBJ2-5 .
TGTGCCAGCTCACCGGGGTCAGGGGGCGCGACCGATCAGTCCCAGCATTTT CASSPGSGGATDQSQHF TRBV18 TRBD1 TRBJ1-5 .
TGTGCCAGCAGCTCGCGACTAGCGGCGAACACCGGGGAGCTGTTTTTT CASSSRLAANTGELFF TRBV7-8 TRBD2 TRBJ2-2 .
TGTGCCAGCTCACCTTGGCCAACTAATGAAAAACTGTTTTTT CASSPWPTNEKLFF TRBV18 . TRBJ1-4 .
TGTGCCAGCAGCCATGGGACAGCCCTTTCCTACGAGCAGTACTTC CASSHGTALSYEQYF TRBV7-9 TRBD1 TRBJ2-7 .
TGTGCCAGCAGCACTGACAGGTTTCAGCCCCAGCATTTT CASSTDRFQPQHF TRBV7-2 . TRBJ1-5 once
TGTGCCATCAGTGTAGGACAGGTTAACACTGAAGCTTTCTTT CAISVGQVNTEAFF TRBV10-3 TRBD1 TRBJ1-1 .
TGTGCCAGCAGCGTAGCTTGGAGGGGATACGAGCAGTACTTC CASSVAWRGYEQYF TRBV9 . TRBJ2-7 .
TGTGCCAGCCGAGAGGGCATAGGAGGCACAGATACGCAGTATTTT CASREGIGGTDTQYF TRBV7-3 . TRBJ2-3 .
TGTGCCAGCACCCTTACAGGGGGAGTGGGGACAGATACGCAGTATTTT CASTLTGGVGTDTQYF TRBV9 TRBD1 TRBJ2-3 .
TGTGCCAGCAGCTACCATAACGGCGGGGAGCTGTTTTTT CASSYHNGGELFF TRBV7-2 . TRBJ2-2 once
TGTGCCAGCAGTTGGTCAGGGGGGAATGAAAAACTGTTTTTT CASSWSGGNEKLFF TRBV27 TRBD1 TRBJ1-4 .
TGTGCTAGCAGCCTAGGAGGTGGGCGAGGTACGCAGTATTTT CASSLGGGRGTQYF TRBV14 . TRBJ2-3 .
TGTGCCAGCAGCTTAGGGGAGAACCCCACAACTAATGAAAAACTGTTTTTT CASSLGENPTTNEKLFF TRBV7-8 . TRBJ1-4 .
TGTGCCAGCAGCGCGACAGGGACCGAAAAACTGTTTTTT CASSATGTEKLFF TRBV7-9 TRBD1 TRBJ1-4 .
TGTGCCACCAGTACCGGACAGGGAAGCACAGATACGCAGTATTTT CATSTGQGSTDTQYF TRBV15 TRBD1 TRBJ2-3 .
TGTGCCAGCAGAAGTACAGGGTATGCGAATGGCTACACCTTC CASRSTGYANGYTF TRBV27 . TRBJ1-2 few
TGCGCCAGCAGCCAAGTGGGACAGGGGGCAACTGAAGCTTTCTTT CASSQVGQGATEAFF TRBV4-3 TRBD1 TRBJ1-1 .
TGTGCCAGTAGTAGGTACCAGAACCTTATGAACACTGAAGCTTTCTTT CASSRYQNLMNTEAFF TRBV19 . TRBJ1-1 .
TGCGCCAGCAGTCAACGGCACAGGGGGCAAGGCGGGGAGCTGTTTTTT CASSQRHRGQGGELFF TRBV23-1 TRBD1 TRBJ2-2 .
TGTGCCAGCAGTCCTTACCATCTAGCGGGAGACCATTATGAGCAGTTCTTC CASSPYHLAGDHYEQFF TRBV27 TRBD2 TRBJ2-1 .
TGTGCCAGCAGCCCTGGGACTAGCGGGGGAGTACAAGAGACCCAGTACTTC CASSPGTSGGVQETQYF TRBV4-2 TRBD2 TRBJ2-5 once
TGTGCCAGCAGCGTGACAGGAATGAACACTGAAGCTTTCTTT CASSVTGMNTEAFF TRBV9 . TRBJ1-1 .
TGTGCCAGCAGCCTCGACAGACGCTATGGCTACACCTTC CASSLDRRYGYTF TRBV7-2 . TRBJ1-2 .
TGTGCCAGCAGCTTCAGACAGGCCCAGGCGTTTGGAAACACCATATATTTT CASSFRQAQAFGNTIYF TRBV5-6 . TRBJ1-3 .
TGTGCCAGCAGCTCCACAGGGATTAATTCACCCCTCCACTTT CASSSTGINSPLHF TRBV5-4 . TRBJ1-6 .
TGTGCCAGCAGCCAGGAGTCAGGGGGAGCTTTTGCAGATACGCAGTATTTT CASSQESGGAFADTQYF TRBV7-8 TRBD1 TRBJ2-3 .
TGTGCCAGCAGCAGGGGGCTATACGAGCAGTACTTC CASSRGLYEQYF TRBV11-2 TRBD1 TRBJ2-7 .
TGTGCCAGCAGCTTAAGGGGGGGCGAACAGGTGAACACTGAAGCTTTCTTT CASSLRGGEQVNTEAFF TRBV7-9 . TRBJ1-1 .
TGTGCCAGTAGTATAAACAGGGGGAACACTGAAGCTTTCTTT CASSINRGNTEAFF TRBV19 TRBD1 TRBJ1-1 .
TGTGCCAGCAGCCTAGGGGCGGGGGGGCCGGGCACCGGGGAGCTGTTTTTT CASSLGAGGPGTGELFF TRBV7-6 TRBD2 TRBJ2-2 .
TGCGCCAGCAGCTCTCAGCGGGGGGTCACAGATACGCAGTATTTT CASSSQRGVTDTQYF TRBV5-1 TRBD2 TRBJ2-3 .
TGTGCCAGCAGCCTAGGGGTAGGGGATAATGAAAAACTGTTTTTT CASSLGVGDNEKLFF TRBV5-5 . TRBJ1-4 .
TGTGCCAGCAGTGAGAGAACTAGCGGAAACAATGAGCAGTTCTTC CASSERTSGNNEQFF TRBV6-4 TRBD2 TRBJ2-1 .
TGCGCCAGCAGCACGGGACAGGGCATCTATACGGAGCAGTACTTC CASSTGQGIYTEQYF TRBV5-1 TRBD1 TRBJ2-7 .
TGTGCCAGCAGCGCCCGACACCCTCTCTCACGTTTACCCCTCCACTTT CASSARHPLSRLPLHF TRBV11-2 . TRBJ1-6 .
TGTGCCAGCAGCCCGACGGTTCGACAGAGGAATTCACCCCTCCACTTT CASSPTVRQRNSPLHF TRBV5-4 . TRBJ1-6 .
TGTGCCAGCAGCTTCGGACAGGGGGGAAACACCATATATTTT CASSFGQGGNTIYF TRBV13 TRBD1 TRBJ1-3 .
TGTGCCAGCAGCCAGTGGTTTGCGGGGGTCGTGGATACGCAGTATTTT CASSQWFAGVVDTQYF TRBV7-2 TRBD2 TRBJ2-3 .
TGTGCCAGTAGTATGACAGCCGGCCCCGTTGAAGCTTTCTTT CASSMTAGPVEAFF TRBV19 . TRBJ1-1 .
TGTGCCAGCAGTTACCGAGGGGCGGGGGGCACTGAAGCTTTCTTT CASSYRGAGGTEAFF TRBV6-5 . TRBJ1-1 .
TGTGCCAGCAGCTTAGGTGGTCCGGACAGGGGTAATCAGCCCCAGCATTTT CASSLGGPDRGNQPQHF TRBV7-6 TRBD1 TRBJ1-5 .
TGTACCAGCAGCCACGGACTAGCGGACACCGGGGAGCTGTTTTTT CTSSHGLADTGELFF TRBV7-6 TRBD2 TRBJ2-2 .
TGTGCCAGCAGTCAAAGCGGGGGACTTGAGCAGTTCTTC CASSQSGGLEQFF TRBV6-6 TRBD2 TRBJ2-1 .
TGTGCCAGTGACAAATATAGCAATCAGCCCCAGCATTTT CASDKYSNQPQHF TRBV28 . TRBJ1-5 once
TGTGCCAGTAGTCGACAGGGGGCACAGGGTGGCTACACCTTC CASSRQGAQGGYTF TRBV19 TRBD1 TRBJ1-2 .
TGCAGCGTTGCCGGTGGCTCTGGGGCCAACGTCCTGACTTTC CSVAGGSGANVLTF TRBV29-1 . TRBJ2-6 .